Given below is one TCR beta chain in context. The target antigen is unknown. The CDR3 consists of 14 residues. V lost 5 bases and J lost 14; bases outside the gene matches: 15. Germline CDR1 is SEHNR and CDR2 is FQNEAQ (reference sequence). The assay was immunoSEQ multiplex PCR, and TCRdb's table has in-frame clones only and misses some. In the table there are roughly 330,000 clones, 67% of which are singletons. The data originate from a study of cytotoxic CD8 clonotypes in ibrutinib-treated CLL. Overall study results and limits: Under therapy, public clonotypes either contracted or stayed stable, and they were uncommon.

The V and J genes are TRBV7-9 and TRBJ2-3; 8 nucleotides match TRBD1. The source is a human donor with chronic lymphocytic leukemia. Sequences were derived from PBMCs, sampled after 36 months of ibrutinib treatment. DNA of the CDR3: TGTGCCAGCAGCCCTGGACGGGGGACAGGCAGTCGGTATTTT. Residues: CASSPGRGTGSRYF.